This T cell receptor beta chain was sequenced during a study of a mutant IDH1 vaccine in newly diagnosed glioma. Study-wide context: During weeks 1, 3, 5, 7, 11, 15, 19 and 23, patients received eight vaccinations. The therapy given earlier, which was standard therapy, consisted of radiotherapy, temozolomide, or both, and most of the patients received both. General study results and limits: Any relationship between pseudoprogression and changes in top peripheral T cell clonotypes seemed absent. It was approximately 93% of patients that developed vaccine-induced immune responses.

The time point denotes: week 23, last vaccination. What each vaccine dose contained was 300 ug of mutant IDH1 20-mer peptide, accompanied by topical imiquimod. Profiled with immunoSEQ multiplex PCR; TCRdb holds only in-frame clones, not every one. The data hold 35,000 to 50,000 clones, with roughly 84% observed a single time. Points on this clone: The antigen is not known.

The sequence was obtained from a woman aged 18-29 years with glioma. Some clones in this sample may be carry-over from other donors' samples. Material: PBMCs, obtained from a glioma patient whose treatment included an IDH1 peptide vaccine.

Here the CDR3 reads CAISQGGDRPYTQYF. CDR3 nucleotide sequence: TGTGCCATCTCCCAGGGCGGGGATAGACCCTATACGCAGTATTTT. The chain employs TRBV10-3 and TRBJ2-3; TRBD2 is a possible D gene (6 bases). Trimming took off 8 bases at V and 7 bases at J, with 22 bases between the two ends. Per the germline V gene, CDR1 is ENHRY and CDR2 is SYGVKD. The CDR3 is made up of 15 amino acids.